The 30 T cell receptor beta chains below all came from one sample that was sequenced in a study of blood T cell repertoires in COVID-19. Assay used: immunoSEQ multiplex PCR; TCRdb lists only in-frame clones, some missing. The data show about 190,000 clones, roughly 85% seen once. Material: peripheral blood. These receptors were obtained from a woman in her 70s with acute or convalescent COVID-19.

Only a few counts were recorded for this clone. V gene TRBV6-5 combines with J gene TRBJ2-3; TRBD1 aligns across 7 bases. Germline assignment: CDR1 MNHEY and CDR2 SVGAGI. The CDR3 spans 12 residues. V shed 5 bases, J shed 5 bases, and the junction held 1 base outside the gene matches. CDR3 bases: TGTGCCAGCAGTAGACAGGGAGATACGCAGTATTTT. As protein: CASSRQGDTQYF.

The V call is TRBV10-2, the J call TRBJ1-1, with TRBD1 matching 8 bases. V gave up 3 bases and J gave up 4 bases; unmatched junction bases: 4. This CDR3 is built from 14 residues. Germline CDR1 WSHSY, CDR2 SAAADI. The CDR3 sequence: CASSERQGATEAFF. The CDR3 DNA reads TGCGCCAGCAGTGAAAGGCAGGGGGCCACTGAAGCTTTCTTT.

This clone showed up just once. This chain connects TRBV18 to TRBJ1-6, with 9 bases fitting TRBD1. This CDR3 has 15 residues. Losses at the gene ends were 6 bases for V and 6 bases for J; bases not matched to a gene: 6. CDR1 is KGHSH, CDR2 LQKENI, per germline. This CDR3 is CASSGQGLGNSPLHF. The CDR3 nucleotides read TGTGCCAGCTCTGGACAGGGGCTGGGTAATTCACCCCTCCACTTT.

The CDR3 nucleotides read TGCAGTGCCCGAAGCAAACGAGGGCAGTACTTC. It specifies CSARSKRGQYF. This chain uses TRBV20-1 with TRBJ2-7, with D unresolved. The CDR3 has 11 amino acids. The V end lost 6 bases, the J end lost 9 bases, and 15 bases lay between the germline ends. CDR1 is DFQATT and CDR2 is SNEGSKA in the germline V gene (reference sequence).

The chain carries TRBV5-1 and TRBJ2-7; TRBD2 matches 16 bases. The trim removed 4 bases at V and 7 bases at J, leaving 8 bases unmatched. This CDR3 has 16 amino acids. Germline CDR1 is SGHRS and CDR2 is YFSETQ. CDR3 amino acids: CASSGGLAGGLGEQYF. CDR3 bases: TGCGCCAGCAGCGGGGGACTAGCGGGAGGGCTAGGGGAGCAGTACTTC.

The CDR3 region is CASSPRLPGSENEQFF. Here the CDR3 DNA reads TGTGCCAGCAGCCCGAGGCTACCGGGGTCGGAGAATGAGCAGTTCTTC. The chain has TRBV5-4 and TRBJ2-1, with TRBD2 as a possible D gene (5 bases). Germline V gives CDR1 SGHNT, CDR2 YYREEE (reference sequence). V was shortened by 4 bases and J by 7 bases, with 21 bases between the two germline ends. The CDR3 covers 16 residues.

The chain carries TRBV3-1 (or the pseudogene TRBV3-2) and TRBJ2-1; TRBD2 agrees at 7 bases. CDR1 is LGHDT and CDR2 is YNNKEL in the germline V gene (reference sequence). V was pared by 1 base and J by 6 bases, with 12 bases of the junction left unmatched. This CDR3 has 17 residues. CDR3 region: CASSQGGPAGALNEQFF. The CDR3 DNA follows: TGTGCCAGCAGCCAAGGTGGTCCGGCGGGAGCCCTCAATGAGCAGTTCTTC.

In this sample, this clone turned up once. The V and J genes are TRBV19 and TRBJ2-3; the D gene is possibly TRBD2 (5 bases). This CDR3 is 14 amino acids long. Trimming stripped 3 bases from V and 2 bases from J, with 9 bases between. Germline V CDR1 and CDR2: LNHDA, SQIVND (reference sequence). The CDR3 nucleotides read TGTGCCAGTAGTATGAGCGGAAACACAGATACGCAGTATTTT. Translation: CASSMSGNTDTQYF.

The chain combines TRBV6-5 with TRBJ2-3; 7 nucleotides match TRBD2. Losses at the gene ends were 2 bases for V and 4 bases for J; bases not matched to a gene: 3. From germline, CDR1 is MNHEY and CDR2 SVGAGI. The CDR3 runs to 14 residues. The CDR3 region has the DNA TGTGCCAGCAGTTACAGCGGGGAGGCAGATACGCAGTATTTT. Its translation: CASSYSGEADTQYF.

This rearrangement joins TRBV3-1 (or the pseudogene TRBV3-2) to TRBJ1-2; D ambiguous. The V and J ends lost 4 bases and 8 bases respectively, with 17 bases between them. The CDR3 length is 14 residues. Germline V gene data show CDR1 as LGHDT and CDR2 as YNNKEL (reference sequence). The CDR3 coding sequence is TGTGCCAGCAGCCCCTCGAGTGAACTGTGGGGCTACACCTTC. It specifies CASSPSSELWGYTF.

V gene TRBV5-1 combines with J gene TRBJ1-2; D is perhaps TRBD1 (5 bases). CDR3 length equals 13 residues. V was cut by 4 bases and J by 4 bases, with 11 bases left in between. CDR1 is SGHRS and CDR2 is YFSETQ in the germline V gene. CDR3 nucleotide sequence: TGCGCCAGCAGCCCTGACAGCTTCTATGGCTACACCTTC. Protein: CASSPDSFYGYTF.

This sequence joins TRBV5-1 and TRBJ2-7; 12 nucleotides line up with TRBD1. This CDR3 comprises 19 residues. V lost 3 bases and J lost 0; bases outside the gene matches: 13. Germline V gene sequence: CDR1 SGHRS, CDR2 YFSETQ. The CDR3 DNA is TGCGCCAGCAGCTGGACCGGGACAGGGGGCCCCACGACCTCCTACGAGCAGTACTTC. Its translation: CASSWTGTGGPTTSYEQYF.

With respect to this clone: The junction departs from the called germline gene at one end, perhaps through a read error. The chain combines TRBV7-9 with TRBJ2-7; the D gene is possibly TRBD1 (6 bases). Looked up from germline, CDR1 is SEHNR and CDR2 is FQNEAQ (reference sequence). This CDR3 contains 13 residues. This CDR3 reads CASSLAGTPSKRF. The CDR3 DNA sequence: TGTGCCAGCAGCTTAGCTGGGACACCCTCTAAGAGATTC.

This clone was observed once. One end of the junction varies from germline; a read error may be responsible. This rearrangement joins TRBV5-6 to TRBJ1-3, with D uncertain. The CDR3 has 14 amino acids. Germline CDR1 reads SGHDT; CDR2 reads YYEEEE. This chain's CDR3 is CASNLYSSGNTIYF. CDR3 nucleotides: TGTGCCAGCAACTTGTACAGCTCTGGAAACACCATATATTTT.

The chain is built from TRBV5-1 and TRBJ2-3; perhaps TRBD2 as D (5 bases). Trimming left V 0 bases short and J 0 bases short, with 8 bases between. The CDR3 has 15 residues. Looked up from germline, CDR1 is SGHRS and CDR2 is YFSETQ. CDR3 in amino acids: CASSLGLASTDTQYF. CDR3 DNA: TGCGCCAGCAGCTTGGGCCTAGCTAGCACAGATACGCAGTATTTT.

The chain uses TRBV29-1 and TRBJ1-1, with 7 positions matching TRBD1. The CDR3 length is 12 residues. The trim removed 7 bases at V and 5 bases at J, leaving 7 bases unmatched. From germline, CDR1 is SQVTM and CDR2 ANQGSEA. DNA for the CDR3: TGCAGCGCGGAAGGGGGCAGAACTGAAGCTTTCTTT. It yields the protein CSAEGGRTEAFF.

The genes are TRBV24-1 and TRBJ2-4; 9 bases agree with TRBD2. J gave up 6 bases and V 4 bases, and 6 bases lay outside the gene matches. This CDR3 contains 15 residues. Per the germline V gene, CDR1 is KGHDR and CDR2 is SFDVKD. CDR3 sequence reads: CATSEGAGGGNIQYF. CDR3 DNA sequence: TGTGCCACCAGTGAAGGAGCGGGAGGCGGAAACATTCAGTACTTC.

In DNA, the CDR3 is TGTGCCAGCAGCGTAGTAGGGACGACAGGGGGATATGGCTACACCTTC. Protein product: CASSVVGTTGGYGYTF. The chain couples TRBV9 to TRBJ1-2, with 9 nucleotides matching TRBD1. The CDR3 contains 16 residues. The V and J ends lost 0 bases and 5 bases, in that order; junction bases with no gene match: 8. The germline gives CDR1 SGDLS, CDR2 YYNGEE.

This clone was recorded at least ten times. This chain connects TRBV7-9 to TRBJ2-7; 9 positions agree with TRBD1. Trimming cost V 4 bases and J 6 bases; bases outside gene matches: 10. From germline, CDR1 is SEHNR and CDR2 FQNEAQ (reference sequence). The CDR3 runs 15 residues. The CDR3 spells CASSSWGQGPGEQYF. The CDR3 nucleotides read TGTGCCAGCAGCTCCTGGGGACAGGGCCCTGGCGAGCAGTACTTC.

The chain recombines TRBV19 with TRBJ1-1; TRBD1 is a possible D gene (6 bases). The germline V and J ends were trimmed by 3 bases and 3 bases, with 14 bases remaining between them. The CDR3 is 15 amino acids. Germline V gene lookup returns CDR1 LNHDA and CDR2 SQIVND (reference sequence). The CDR3 DNA follows: TGTGCCAGTAGTATCGCGGGGGGCATCGACACTGAAGCTTTCTTT. Translating gives CASSIAGGIDTEAFF.

This clone was found a few times. This sequence joins TRBV5-5 and TRBJ1-6, with D possibly TRBD1 on 6 matching bases. The CDR3 has 15 amino acids. The germline gives CDR1 SGHKS, CDR2 YYEKEE (reference sequence). Between the trimmed V and J ends, which lost 4 bases and 7 bases, there was a span of 15 bases. In DNA, the CDR3 is TGTGCCAGCAGCGCGACGACAGGTTTGAATTCACCCCTCCACTTT. This sequence encodes CASSATTGLNSPLHF.

V is TRBV24-1 and J is TRBJ1-6, with TRBD1 matching over 7 bases. This CDR3 region has 15 residues. CDR1 and CDR2 (germline): KGHDR, SFDVKD. V shed 2 bases, J shed 7 bases, and the junction held 4 bases outside the gene matches. The CDR3 DNA reads as TGTGCCACCAGTGATTCCGGGACAGCAAATTCACCCCTCCACTTT. Its protein product is CATSDSGTANSPLHF.

V and J are TRBV19 and TRBJ2-4; 8 bases fit TRBD1. V was clipped by 6 bases and J by 1 base; unmatched bases: 8. There are 16 residues in the CDR3. Per germline, CDR1 LNHDA and CDR2 SQIVND (reference sequence). CDR3 in DNA: TGTGCCAGTAGCCGCCCGACAGGGGCGGCCAAAAACATTCAGTACTTC. Encoded protein: CASSRPTGAAKNIQYF. Looking up the rest from reference TRBV19 and TRBJ2-4 gives the full variable domain: DGGITQSPKYLFRKEGQNVTLSCEQNLNHDAMYWYRQDPGQGLRLIYYSQIVNDFQKGDIAEGYSVSREKKESFPLTVTSAQKNPTAFYLCASSRPTGAAKNIQYFGAGTRLSVL.

The V gene is TRBV9, the J gene TRBJ1-2; 7 bases are a match to TRBD1. The V and J ends lost 3 bases and 4 bases, in that order; junction bases with no gene match: 3. This CDR3 region has 13 residues. Germline lookup yields CDR1 SGDLS and CDR2 YYNGEE. The DNA of the CDR3 is TGTGCCAGCAGCGGACGACAGGGCTATGGCTACACCTTC. This sequence encodes CASSGRQGYGYTF.

In this sample, this clone turned up a few times. CDR3 sequence reads: CASRPRTGELYEQYF. CDR3 nucleotides: TGTGCCAGCAGGCCTCGGACAGGGGAGCTCTACGAGCAGTACTTC. The chain has TRBV2 and TRBJ2-7; 9 bases line up with TRBD1. This CDR3 has 15 amino acids. V lost 6 bases to trimming and J lost 3 bases; unmatched junction nucleotides: 9. Germline CDR1 and CDR2: SNHLY and FYNNEI.

The chain couples TRBV7-2 to TRBJ2-5; D is unresolved. V was cut by 0 bases and J by 6 bases, with 5 bases left in between. CDR1 is SGHTA and CDR2 is FQGNSA in the germline V gene. This CDR3 comprises 12 residues. This CDR3 reads CASSLAAQTQYF. For the CDR3, the DNA is TGTGCCAGCAGCTTAGCGGCTCAGACCCAGTACTTC.

The chain couples TRBV3-1 (or the pseudogene TRBV3-2) to TRBJ2-7; 8 nucleotides align to TRBD1. This CDR3 spans 15 amino acids. From germline, CDR1 is LGHDT and CDR2 YNNKEL (reference sequence). V lost 6 bases and J lost 4; bases outside the gene matches: 11. CDR3 DNA: TGTGCCAGCAGGAAGGGGGGCAGGGGGCTATACGAGCAGTACTTC. This codes for CASRKGGRGLYEQYF.

This chain uses TRBV6-1 with TRBJ1-3, with D perhaps matching TRBD1 (6 bases). V shed 3 bases and J shed 6 bases, with 12 bases lying between them. This CDR3 has 14 residues. Looked up from germline, CDR1 is MNHNS and CDR2 is SASEGT. The CDR3 region is CASSEQGRENTIYF. The CDR3, as DNA: TGTGCCAGCAGTGAGCAGGGGCGCGAAAACACCATATATTTT.

This rearrangement joins TRBV6-5 to TRBJ1-3, with a tentative D call TRBD1 (5 bases). This CDR3 comprises 13 residues. Germline lookup yields CDR1 MNHEY and CDR2 SVGAGI. V was cut by 8 bases and J by 0 bases, with 8 bases left in between. The CDR3 coding sequence is TGTGCCAGCCAGGGCGACTCTGGAAACACCATATATTTT. This codes for CASQGDSGNTIYF.

The chain recombines TRBV5-8 with TRBJ1-6; D remains ambiguous. Trimming stripped 5 bases from V and 5 bases from J, with 11 bases between. Germline V CDR1 and CDR2: SGHTS, YDEGEE. CDR3 length equals 14 residues. CDR3 protein: CASSHGRDNSPLHF. CDR3 coding DNA: TGTGCCAGCAGTCATGGTAGAGATAATTCACCCCTCCACTTT. Together with reference TRBV5-8 and TRBJ1-6, the CDR3 gives the full variable domain: EAGVTQSPTHLIKTRGQQATLRCSPISGHTSVYWYQQALGLGLQFLLWYDEGEERNRGNFPPRFSGRQFPNYSSELNVNALELEDSALYLCASSHGRDNSPLHFGNGTRLTVT.